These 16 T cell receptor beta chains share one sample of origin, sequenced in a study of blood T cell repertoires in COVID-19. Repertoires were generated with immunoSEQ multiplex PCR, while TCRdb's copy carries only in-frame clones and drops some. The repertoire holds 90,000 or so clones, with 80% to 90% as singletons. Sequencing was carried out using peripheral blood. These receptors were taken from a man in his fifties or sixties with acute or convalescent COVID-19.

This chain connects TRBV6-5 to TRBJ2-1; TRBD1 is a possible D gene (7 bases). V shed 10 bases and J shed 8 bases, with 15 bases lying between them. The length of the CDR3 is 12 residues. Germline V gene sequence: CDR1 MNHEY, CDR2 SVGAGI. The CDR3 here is CATGGLFDEQFF. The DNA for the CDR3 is TGTGCCACAGGGGGGTTGTTTGATGAGCAGTTCTTC.

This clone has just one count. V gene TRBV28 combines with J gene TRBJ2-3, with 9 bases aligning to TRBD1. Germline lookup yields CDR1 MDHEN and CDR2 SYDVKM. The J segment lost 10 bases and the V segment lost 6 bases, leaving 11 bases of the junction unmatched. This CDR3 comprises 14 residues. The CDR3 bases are TGTGCCAGCAGGGCGACAGGGGGAAACCTCCCGCAGTATTTT. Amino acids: CASRATGGNLPQYF.

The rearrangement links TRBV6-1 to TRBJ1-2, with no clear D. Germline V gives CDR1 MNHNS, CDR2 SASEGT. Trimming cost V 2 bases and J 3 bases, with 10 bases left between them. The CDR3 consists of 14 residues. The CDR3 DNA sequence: TGTGCCAGCAGTGAAACGGGAGGAGACTATGGCTACACCTTC. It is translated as CASSETGGDYGYTF.

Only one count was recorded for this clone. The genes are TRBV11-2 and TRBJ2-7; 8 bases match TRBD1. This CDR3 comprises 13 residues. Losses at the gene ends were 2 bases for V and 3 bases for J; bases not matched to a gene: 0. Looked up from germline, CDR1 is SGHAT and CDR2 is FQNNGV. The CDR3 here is CASSLTGGYEQYF. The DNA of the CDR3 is TGTGCCAGCAGCTTAACAGGGGGCTACGAGCAGTACTTC.

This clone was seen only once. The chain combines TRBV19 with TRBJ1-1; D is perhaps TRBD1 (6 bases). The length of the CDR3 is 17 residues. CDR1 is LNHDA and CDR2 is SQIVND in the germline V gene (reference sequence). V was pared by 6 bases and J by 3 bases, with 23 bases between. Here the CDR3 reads CASRTDDRSRRYTEAFF. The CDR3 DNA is TGTGCCAGTAGGACTGACGACAGGTCGCGGAGGTACACTGAAGCTTTCTTT.

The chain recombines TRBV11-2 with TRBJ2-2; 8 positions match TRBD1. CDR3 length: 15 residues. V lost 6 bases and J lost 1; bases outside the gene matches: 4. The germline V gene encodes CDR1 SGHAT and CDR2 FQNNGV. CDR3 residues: CASSTGTGNTGELFF. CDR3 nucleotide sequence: TGTGCCAGCAGTACCGGGACAGGGAACACCGGGGAGCTGTTTTTT.

The CDR3 nucleotides read TGTGCCTGGAGTTTCTCCGGGGAGCTGTTTTTT. This translates into CAWSFSGELFF. The genes are TRBV30 and TRBJ2-2; unclear D gene. The germline V and J ends were trimmed by 2 bases and 6 bases, with 4 bases remaining between them. Germline CDR1 reads GTSNPN; CDR2 reads SVGIG (reference sequence). This CDR3 has 11 amino acids. Full variable domain (rest looked up from reference TRBV30 and TRBJ2-2): SQTIHQWPATLVQPVGSPLSLECTVEGTSNPNLYWYRQAAGRGLQLLFYSVGIGQISSEVPQNLSASRPQDRQFILSSKKLLLSDSGFYLCAWSFSGELFFGEGSRLTVL.

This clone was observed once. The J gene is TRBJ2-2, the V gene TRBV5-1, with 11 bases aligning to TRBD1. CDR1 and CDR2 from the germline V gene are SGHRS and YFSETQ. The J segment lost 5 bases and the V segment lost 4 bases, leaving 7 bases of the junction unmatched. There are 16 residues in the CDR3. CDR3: CASSPGTGGNTGELFF. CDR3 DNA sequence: TGCGCCAGCAGCCCAGGGACAGGGGGAAATACCGGGGAGCTGTTTTTT.

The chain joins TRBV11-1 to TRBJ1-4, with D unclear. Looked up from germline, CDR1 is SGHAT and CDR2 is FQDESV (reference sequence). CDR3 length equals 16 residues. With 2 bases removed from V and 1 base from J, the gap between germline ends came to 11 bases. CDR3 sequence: CASSLLDDKTNEKLFF. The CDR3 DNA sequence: TGTGCCAGCAGCTTACTGGATGACAAAACTAATGAAAAACTGTTTTTT.

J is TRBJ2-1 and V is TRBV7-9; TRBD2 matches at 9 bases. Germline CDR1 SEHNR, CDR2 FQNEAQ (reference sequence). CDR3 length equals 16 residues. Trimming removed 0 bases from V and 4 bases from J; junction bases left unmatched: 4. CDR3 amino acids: CASSLAGGRVYNEQFF. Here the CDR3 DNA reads TGTGCCAGCAGCTTAGCTGGCGGGAGGGTGTACAATGAGCAGTTCTTC.

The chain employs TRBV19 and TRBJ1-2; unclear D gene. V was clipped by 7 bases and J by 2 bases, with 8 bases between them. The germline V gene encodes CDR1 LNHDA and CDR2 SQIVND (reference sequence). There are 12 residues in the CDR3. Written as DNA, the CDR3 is TGTGCCAGTATAACCGAGAACTATGGCTACACCTTC. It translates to CASITENYGYTF.

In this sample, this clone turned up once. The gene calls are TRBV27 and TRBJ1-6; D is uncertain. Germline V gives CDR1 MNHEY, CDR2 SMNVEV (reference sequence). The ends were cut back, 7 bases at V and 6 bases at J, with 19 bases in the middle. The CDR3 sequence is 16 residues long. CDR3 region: CASNFYPPIPNSPLHF. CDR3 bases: TGTGCCAGCAATTTCTACCCACCGATCCCTAATTCACCCCTCCACTTT.

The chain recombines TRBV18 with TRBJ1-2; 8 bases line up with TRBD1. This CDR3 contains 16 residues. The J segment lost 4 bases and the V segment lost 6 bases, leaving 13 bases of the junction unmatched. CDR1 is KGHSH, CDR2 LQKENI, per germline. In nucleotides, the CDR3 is TGTGCCAGCTCTCGCGACAGGGGCGCTATCCCCTATGGCTACACCTTC. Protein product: CASSRDRGAIPYGYTF.

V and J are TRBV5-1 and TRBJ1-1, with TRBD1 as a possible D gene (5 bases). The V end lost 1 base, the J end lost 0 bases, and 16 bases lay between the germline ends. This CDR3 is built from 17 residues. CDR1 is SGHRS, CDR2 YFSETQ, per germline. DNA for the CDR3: TGCGCCAGCAGCTTGATCTCGGACACGCTCATGAACACTGAAGCTTTCTTT. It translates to CASSLISDTLMNTEAFF.

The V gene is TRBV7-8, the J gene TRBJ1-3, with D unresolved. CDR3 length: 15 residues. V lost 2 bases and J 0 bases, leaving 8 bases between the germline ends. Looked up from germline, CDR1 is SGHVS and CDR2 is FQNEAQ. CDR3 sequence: CASSLFVDSGNTIYF. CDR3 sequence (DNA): TGTGCCAGCAGCTTATTTGTAGACTCTGGAAACACCATATATTTT.

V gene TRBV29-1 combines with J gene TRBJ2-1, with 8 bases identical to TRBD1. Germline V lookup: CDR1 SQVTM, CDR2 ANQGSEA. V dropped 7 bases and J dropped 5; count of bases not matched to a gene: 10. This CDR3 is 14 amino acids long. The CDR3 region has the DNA TGCAGCGCTGGACAGGGCTCTACCGACAATGAGCAGTTCTTC. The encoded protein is CSAGQGSTDNEQFF.